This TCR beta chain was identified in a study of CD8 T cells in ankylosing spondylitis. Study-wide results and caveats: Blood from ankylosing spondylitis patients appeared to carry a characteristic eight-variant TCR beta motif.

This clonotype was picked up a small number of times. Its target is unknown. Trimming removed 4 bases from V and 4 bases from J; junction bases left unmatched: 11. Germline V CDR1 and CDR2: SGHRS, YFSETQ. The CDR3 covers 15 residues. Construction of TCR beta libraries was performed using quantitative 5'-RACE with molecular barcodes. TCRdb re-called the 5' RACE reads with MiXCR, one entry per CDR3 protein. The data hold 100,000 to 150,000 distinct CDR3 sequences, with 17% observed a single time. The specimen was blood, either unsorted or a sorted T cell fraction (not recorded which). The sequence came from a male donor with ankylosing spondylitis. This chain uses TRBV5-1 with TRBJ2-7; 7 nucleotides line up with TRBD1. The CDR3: CASSETGTSKYEQYF. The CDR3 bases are TGCGCCAGCAGCGAGACAGGGACCTCAAAGTACGAGCAGTACTTC.